A single sample gave rise to the 8 T cell receptor beta chains below, sequenced in a study of T cell repertoires in cytomegalovirus infection. No cognate antigen is known for these TCRs. MiXCR, run by TCRdb on the reads, gives a single entry per CDR3 protein. The sample has approximately 990,000 distinct CDR3 sequences, approximately 31% seen once; the top ten hold 10% to 15%. This sample comprised cultured CD8+ T cells from PBMCs, obtained from culture after CMV antigen stimulation. Receptors originate from a human donor in good health (CMV status not recorded). Some clones in this sample may be carry-over from other donors' samples.

Turning to this clonotype: An end of the junction differs from the germline gene, which may be a read error. The chain joins TRBV2 to TRBJ2-1, with TRBD2 matching over 8 bases. The CDR3 extends over 15 amino acids. The germline CDR1 and CDR2 sequences are SNHLY and FYNNEI. CDR3 residues: CVSKPSGPPYNEQFF. DNA of the CDR3: TGTGTCAGCAAGCCTAGCGGGCCTCCCTACAATGAGCAGTTCTTC.

A note on this clonotype: A read error may explain this, as a much larger clone is one base away. The genes are TRBV7-2 and TRBJ2-1; 10 bases align to TRBD2. Germline CDR1 SGHTA, CDR2 FQGNSA. This CDR3 region has 18 residues. The CDR3 nucleotides read TGTGCCAGCAGCTTAGACCCTTTTAGCGGGGGGCACGGCAATGGGCAGTTCTTC. It is translated as CASSLDPFSGGHGNGQFF. Full variable domain (rest looked up from reference TRBV7-2 and TRBJ2-1): GAGVSQSPSNKVTEKGKDVELRCDPISGHTALYWYRQSLGQGLEFLIYFQGNSAPDKSGLPSDRFSAERTGGSVSTLTIQRTQQEDSAVYLCASSLDPFSGGHGNGQFFGPGTRLTVL.

The V gene is TRBV27, the J gene TRBJ1-2; D remains unclear. Trimming left V 6 bases short and J 7 bases short, with 15 bases between. From germline, CDR1 is MNHEY and CDR2 SMNVEV (reference sequence). This CDR3 is 13 amino acids long. The CDR3: CASRGGWGGGYTF. CDR3 nucleotides: TGTGCCAGCAGAGGCGGATGGGGTGGTGGCTACACCTTC.

A word on this clonotype: Just one base apart from a much larger clone, this may be a read error. The chain is built from TRBV25-1 and TRBJ1-4; 7 positions match TRBD1. The CDR3 totals 14 residues. Looked up from germline, CDR1 is MGHDK and CDR2 is SYGVNS. The CDR3 reads CANSDRGPNEKLFF. The CDR3 coding sequence is TGTGCCAACAGTGATAGGGGGCCCAATGAAAAACTGTTTTTT. The entire variable domain, with the rest obtained from reference TRBV25-1 and TRBJ1-4, is as follows: EADIYQTPRYLVIGTGKKITLECSQTMGHDKMYWYQQDPGMELHLIHYSYGVNSTEKGDLSSESTVSRIRTEHFPLTLESARPSHTSQYLCANSDRGPNEKLFFGSGTQLSVL.

The CDR3 is CAIRDKTGGNLGGNTIYF. The CDR3 DNA reads TGTGCCATCAGGGATAAGACAGGGGGCAACCTTGGCGGAAACACCATATATTTT. J is TRBJ1-3 and V is TRBV10-3; 10 bases are shared with TRBD1. The CDR3 loop spans 18 amino acids. CDR1 ENHRY and CDR2 SYGVKD come from the germline V gene. Trimming cost V 6 bases and J 4 bases; bases outside gene matches: 15.

The rearrangement uses TRBV15 and TRBJ2-1; tentative D call: TRBD2 (7 bases). Germline CDR1 LNHNV, CDR2 YYDKDF (reference sequence). The CDR3 runs 16 residues. V was clipped by 2 bases and J by 2 bases, with 13 bases between them. The DNA of the CDR3 is TGTGCCACCAGCAGACTCCGGGGGGCAACCTACAATGAGCAGTTCTTC. Translation: CATSRLRGATYNEQFF. Drawing the rest from reference TRBV15 and TRBJ2-1, the complete variable domain is DAMVIQNPRYQVTQFGKPVTLSCSQTLNHNVMYWYQQKSSQAPKLLFHYYDKDFNNEADTPDNFQSRRPNTSFCFLDIRSPGLGDTAMYLCATSRLRGATYNEQFFGPGTRLTVL.

The chain carries TRBV6-5 and TRBJ2-3, with D hard to call. This CDR3 has 14 amino acids. The V gene lost 2 bases and the J gene lost 0 bases, with 6 bases spanning the gap. Germline V gene sequence: CDR1 MNHEY, CDR2 SVGAGI. The CDR3 sequence: CASSYEASTDTQYF. CDR3 nucleotide sequence: TGTGCCAGCAGTTACGAAGCAAGCACAGATACGCAGTATTTT.

The chain carries TRBV6-1 and TRBJ2-1; D is undetermined. In germline, CDR1 is MNHNS, CDR2 SASEGT. The CDR3 loop spans 15 amino acids. Trimming stripped 6 bases from V and 2 bases from J, with 14 bases between. DNA for the CDR3: TGTGCCAGCAGCTCCGACACGACGCCCTACAATGAGCAGTTCTTC. It yields the protein CASSSDTTPYNEQFF.